The clone carrying this T cell receptor (beta chain) was counted between two and nine times. This record comes from a study of blood T cells in healthy people across ages. V gave up 4 bases and J gave up 0 bases, with 10 bases separating them. The CDR3 has 14 amino acids. Per germline, CDR1 SGHRS and CDR2 YFSETQ. A sample-barcoded 5' primer and a J-beta primer mix were used in a second PCR of about 6 to 12 cycles. TCRdb reprocessed the 5' RACE reads via MiXCR and lists one record per CDR3 protein. The sample consists of about 1.6 million distinct CDR3 sequences, roughly 32% of them appearing once. The receptor was derived from a woman aged 30 to 39 in good health. Sequenced input: blood. The chain carries TRBV5-1 and TRBJ1-2; D uncertain. CDR3 protein: CASSVVPSNYGYTF. The DNA of the CDR3 is TGCGCCAGCAGCGTCGTACCGTCTAACTATGGCTACACCTTC.